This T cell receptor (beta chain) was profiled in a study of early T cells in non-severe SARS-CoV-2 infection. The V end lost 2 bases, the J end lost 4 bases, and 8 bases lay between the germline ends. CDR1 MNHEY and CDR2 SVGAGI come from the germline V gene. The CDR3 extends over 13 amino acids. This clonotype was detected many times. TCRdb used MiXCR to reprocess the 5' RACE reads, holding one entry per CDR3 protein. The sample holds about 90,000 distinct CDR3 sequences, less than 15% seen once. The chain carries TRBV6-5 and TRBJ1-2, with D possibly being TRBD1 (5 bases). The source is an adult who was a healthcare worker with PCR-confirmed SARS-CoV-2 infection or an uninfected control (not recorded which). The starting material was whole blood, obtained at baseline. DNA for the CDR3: TGTGCCAGCAGTTACGGGGCGAGCTATGGCTACACCTTC. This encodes CASSYGASYGYTF.